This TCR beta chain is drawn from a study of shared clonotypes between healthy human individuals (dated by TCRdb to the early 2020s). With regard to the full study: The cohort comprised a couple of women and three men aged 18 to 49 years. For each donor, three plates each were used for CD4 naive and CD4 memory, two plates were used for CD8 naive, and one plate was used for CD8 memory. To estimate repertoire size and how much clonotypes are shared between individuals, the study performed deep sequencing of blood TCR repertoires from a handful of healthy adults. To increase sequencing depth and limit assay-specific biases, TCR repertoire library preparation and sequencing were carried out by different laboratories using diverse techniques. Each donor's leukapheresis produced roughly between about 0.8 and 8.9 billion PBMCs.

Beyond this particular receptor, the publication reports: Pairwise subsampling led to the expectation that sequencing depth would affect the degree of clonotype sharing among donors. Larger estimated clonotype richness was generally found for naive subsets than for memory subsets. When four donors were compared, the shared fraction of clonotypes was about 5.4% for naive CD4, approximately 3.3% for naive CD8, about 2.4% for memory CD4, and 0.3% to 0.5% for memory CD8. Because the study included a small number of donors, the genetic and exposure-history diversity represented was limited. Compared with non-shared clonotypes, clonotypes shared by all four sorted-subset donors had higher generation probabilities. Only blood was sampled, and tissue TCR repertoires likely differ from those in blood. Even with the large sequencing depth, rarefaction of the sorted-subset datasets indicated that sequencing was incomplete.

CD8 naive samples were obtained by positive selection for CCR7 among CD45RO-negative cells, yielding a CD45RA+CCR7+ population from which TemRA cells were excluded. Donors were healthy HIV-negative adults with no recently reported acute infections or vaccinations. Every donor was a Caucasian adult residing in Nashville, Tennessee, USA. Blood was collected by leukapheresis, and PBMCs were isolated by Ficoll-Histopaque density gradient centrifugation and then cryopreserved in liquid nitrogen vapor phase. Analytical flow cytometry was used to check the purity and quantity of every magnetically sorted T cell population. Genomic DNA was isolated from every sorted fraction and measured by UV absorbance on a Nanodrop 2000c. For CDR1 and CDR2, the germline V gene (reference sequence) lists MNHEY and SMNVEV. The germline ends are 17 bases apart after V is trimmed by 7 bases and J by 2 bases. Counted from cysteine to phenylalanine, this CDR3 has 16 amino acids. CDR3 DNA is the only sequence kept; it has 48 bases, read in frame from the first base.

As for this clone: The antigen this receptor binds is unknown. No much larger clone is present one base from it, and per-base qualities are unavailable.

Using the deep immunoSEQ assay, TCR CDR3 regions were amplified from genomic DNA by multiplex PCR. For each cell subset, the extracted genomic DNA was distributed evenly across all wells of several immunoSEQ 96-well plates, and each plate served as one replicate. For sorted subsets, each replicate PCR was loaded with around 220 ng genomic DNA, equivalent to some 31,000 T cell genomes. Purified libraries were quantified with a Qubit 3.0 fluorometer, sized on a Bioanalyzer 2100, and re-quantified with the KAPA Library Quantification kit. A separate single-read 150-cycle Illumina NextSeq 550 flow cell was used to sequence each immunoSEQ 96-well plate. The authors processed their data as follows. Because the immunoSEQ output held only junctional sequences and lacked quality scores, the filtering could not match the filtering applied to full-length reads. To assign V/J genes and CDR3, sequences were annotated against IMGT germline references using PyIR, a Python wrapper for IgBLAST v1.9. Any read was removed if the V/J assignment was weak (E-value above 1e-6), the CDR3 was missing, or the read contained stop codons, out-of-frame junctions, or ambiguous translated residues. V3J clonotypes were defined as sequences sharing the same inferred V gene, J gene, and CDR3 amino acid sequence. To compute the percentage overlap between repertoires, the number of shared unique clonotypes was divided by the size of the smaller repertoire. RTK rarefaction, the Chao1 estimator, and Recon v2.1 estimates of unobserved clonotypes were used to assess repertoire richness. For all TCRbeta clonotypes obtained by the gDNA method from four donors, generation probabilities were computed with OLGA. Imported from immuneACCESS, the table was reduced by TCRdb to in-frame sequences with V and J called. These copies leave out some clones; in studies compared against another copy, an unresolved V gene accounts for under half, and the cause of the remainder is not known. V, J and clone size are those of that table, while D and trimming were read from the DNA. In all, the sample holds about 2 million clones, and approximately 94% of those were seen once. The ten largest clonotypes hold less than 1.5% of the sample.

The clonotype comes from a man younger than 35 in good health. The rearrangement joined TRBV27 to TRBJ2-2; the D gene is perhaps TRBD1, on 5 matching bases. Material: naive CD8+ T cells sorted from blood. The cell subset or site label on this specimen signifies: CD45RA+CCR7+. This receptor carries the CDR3 CASTMTDLDNTGELFF. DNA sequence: TGTGCCAGCACCATGACAGATCTCGACAACACCGGGGAGCTGTTTTTT.